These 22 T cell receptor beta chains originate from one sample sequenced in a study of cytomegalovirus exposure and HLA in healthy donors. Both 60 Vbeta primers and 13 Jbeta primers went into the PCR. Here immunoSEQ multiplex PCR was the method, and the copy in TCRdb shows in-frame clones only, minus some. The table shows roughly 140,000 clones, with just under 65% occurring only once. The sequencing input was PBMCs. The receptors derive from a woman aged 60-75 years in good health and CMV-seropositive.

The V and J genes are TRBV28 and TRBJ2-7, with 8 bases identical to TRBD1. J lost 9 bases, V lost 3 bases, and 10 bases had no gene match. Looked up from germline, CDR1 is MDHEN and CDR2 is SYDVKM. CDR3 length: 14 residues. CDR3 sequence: CASSFSGTGSLQYF. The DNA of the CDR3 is TGTGCCAGCAGTTTCTCCGGGACAGGCTCTTTGCAGTACTTC.

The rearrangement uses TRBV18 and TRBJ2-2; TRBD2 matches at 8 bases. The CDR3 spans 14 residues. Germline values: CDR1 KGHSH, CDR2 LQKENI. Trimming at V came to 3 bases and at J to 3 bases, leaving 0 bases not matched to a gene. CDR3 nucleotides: TGTGCCAGCTCACCCGGGAGGGACACCGGGGAGCTGTTTTTT. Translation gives CASSPGRDTGELFF.

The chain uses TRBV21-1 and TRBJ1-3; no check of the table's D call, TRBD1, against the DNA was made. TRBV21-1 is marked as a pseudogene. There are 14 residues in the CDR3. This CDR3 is CASSKALTGPTQYF. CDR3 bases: TGTGCCAGCAGCAAAGCGCTGACAGGCCCCACTCAATATTTT.

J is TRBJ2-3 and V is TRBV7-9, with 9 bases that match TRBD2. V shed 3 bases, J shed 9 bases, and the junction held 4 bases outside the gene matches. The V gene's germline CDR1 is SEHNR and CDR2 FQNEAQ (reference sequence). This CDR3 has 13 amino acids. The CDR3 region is CASSFSTSGTQYF. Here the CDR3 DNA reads TGTGCCAGCAGCTTTTCGACTAGCGGCACGCAGTATTTT.

CDR3 sequence: CASSPGQGDTGELFF. The CDR3, as DNA: TGTGCCAGCAGTCCCGGACAGGGAGACACCGGGGAGCTGTTTTTT. J is TRBJ2-2 and V is TRBV6-6; 8 bases align to TRBD1. The trim removed 5 bases at V and 3 bases at J, leaving 5 bases unmatched. The CDR3 is 15 residues long. Per the germline V gene, CDR1 is MNHNY and CDR2 is SVGAGI (reference sequence).

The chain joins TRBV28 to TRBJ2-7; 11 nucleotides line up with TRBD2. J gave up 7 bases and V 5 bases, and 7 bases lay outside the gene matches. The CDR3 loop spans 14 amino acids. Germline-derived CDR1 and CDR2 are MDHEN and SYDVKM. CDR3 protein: CASSQIAGGREQYF. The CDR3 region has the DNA TGTGCCAGCAGTCAAATAGCGGGAGGGCGGGAGCAGTACTTC.

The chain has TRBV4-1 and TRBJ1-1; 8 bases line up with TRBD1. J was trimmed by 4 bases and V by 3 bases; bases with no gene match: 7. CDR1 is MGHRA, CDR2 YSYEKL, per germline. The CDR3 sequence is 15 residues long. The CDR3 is CASSQTTGVVTEAFF. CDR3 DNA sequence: TGCGCCAGCAGCCAGACGACAGGGGTGGTCACTGAAGCTTTCTTT.

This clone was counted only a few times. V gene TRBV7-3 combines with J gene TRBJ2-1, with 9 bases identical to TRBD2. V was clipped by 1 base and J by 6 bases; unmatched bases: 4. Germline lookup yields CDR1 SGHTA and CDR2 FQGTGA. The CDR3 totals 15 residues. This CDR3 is CASSLRLAEFNEQFF. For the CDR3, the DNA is TGTGCCAGCAGCTTAAGACTAGCGGAGTTCAATGAGCAGTTCTTC.

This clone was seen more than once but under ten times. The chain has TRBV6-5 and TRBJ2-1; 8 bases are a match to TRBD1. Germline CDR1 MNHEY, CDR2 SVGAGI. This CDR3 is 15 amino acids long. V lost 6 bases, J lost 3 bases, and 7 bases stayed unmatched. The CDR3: CASSKGQVNYNEQFF. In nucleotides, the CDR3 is TGTGCCAGCAGCAAGGGACAGGTCAACTACAATGAGCAGTTCTTC.

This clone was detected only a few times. Written as DNA, the CDR3 is TGTGCCAGCAGTCCCCCGACTAGCGGTTACACAGATACGCAGTATTTT. Encoded protein: CASSPPTSGYTDTQYF. The chain links TRBV6-6 to TRBJ2-3; TRBD2 agrees at 9 bases. The V and J ends lost 5 bases and 2 bases, in that order; junction bases with no gene match: 8. CDR1 is MNHNY, CDR2 SVGAGI, per germline (reference sequence). This CDR3 spans 16 amino acids.

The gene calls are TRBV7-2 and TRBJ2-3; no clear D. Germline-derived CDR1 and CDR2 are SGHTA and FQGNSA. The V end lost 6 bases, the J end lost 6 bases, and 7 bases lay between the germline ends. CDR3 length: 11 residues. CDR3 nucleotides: TGTGCCAGCAGTGTAGCTGATACGCAGTATTTT. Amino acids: CASSVADTQYF.

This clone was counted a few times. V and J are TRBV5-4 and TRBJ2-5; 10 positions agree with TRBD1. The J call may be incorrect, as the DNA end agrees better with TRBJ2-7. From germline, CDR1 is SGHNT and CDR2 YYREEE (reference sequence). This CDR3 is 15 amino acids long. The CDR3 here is CASSARGDRGYEQYF. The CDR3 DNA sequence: TGTGCCAGCAGCGCGAGGGGGGACAGGGGCTACGAGCAGTACTTC.

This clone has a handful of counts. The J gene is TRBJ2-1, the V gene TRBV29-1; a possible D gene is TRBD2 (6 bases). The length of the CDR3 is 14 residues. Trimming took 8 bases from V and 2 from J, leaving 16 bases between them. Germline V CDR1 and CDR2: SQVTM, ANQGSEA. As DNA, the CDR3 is TGCAGCACCGAAGGTCCGGGAGCCTACAATGAGCAGTTCTTC. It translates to CSTEGPGAYNEQFF.

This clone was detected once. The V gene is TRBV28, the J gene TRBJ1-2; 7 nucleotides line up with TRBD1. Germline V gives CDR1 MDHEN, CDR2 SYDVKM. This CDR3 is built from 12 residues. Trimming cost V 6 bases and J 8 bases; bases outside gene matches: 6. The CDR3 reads CASSMTGRGYTF. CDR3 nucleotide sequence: TGTGCCAGCAGCATGACAGGGCGAGGCTACACCTTC.

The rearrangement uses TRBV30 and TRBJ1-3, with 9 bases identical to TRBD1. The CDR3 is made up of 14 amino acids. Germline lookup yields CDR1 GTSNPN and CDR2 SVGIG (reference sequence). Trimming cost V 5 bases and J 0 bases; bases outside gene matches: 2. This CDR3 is CAWGTGSSGNTIYF. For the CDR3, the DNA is TGTGCCTGGGGGACAGGGTCCTCTGGAAACACCATATATTTT.

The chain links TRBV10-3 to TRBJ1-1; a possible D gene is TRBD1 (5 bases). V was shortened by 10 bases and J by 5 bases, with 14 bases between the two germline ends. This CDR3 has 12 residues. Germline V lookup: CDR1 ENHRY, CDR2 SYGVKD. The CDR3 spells CATRVGETEAFF. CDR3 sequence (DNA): TGTGCCACCCGGGTAGGGGAAACTGAAGCTTTCTTT.

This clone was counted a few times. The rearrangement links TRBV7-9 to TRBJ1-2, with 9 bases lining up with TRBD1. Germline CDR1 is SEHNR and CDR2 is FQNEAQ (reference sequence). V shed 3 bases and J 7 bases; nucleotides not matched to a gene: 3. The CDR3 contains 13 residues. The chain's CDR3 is CASSLGQGSGYTF. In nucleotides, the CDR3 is TGTGCCAGCAGCTTGGGACAGGGAAGTGGCTACACCTTC. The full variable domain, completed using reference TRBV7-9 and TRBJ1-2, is DTGVSQNPRHKITKRGQNVTFRCDPISEHNRLYWYRQTLGQGPEFLTYFQNEAQLEKSRLLSDRFSAERPKGSFSTLEIQRTEQGDSAMYLCASSLGQGSGYTFGSGTRLTVV.

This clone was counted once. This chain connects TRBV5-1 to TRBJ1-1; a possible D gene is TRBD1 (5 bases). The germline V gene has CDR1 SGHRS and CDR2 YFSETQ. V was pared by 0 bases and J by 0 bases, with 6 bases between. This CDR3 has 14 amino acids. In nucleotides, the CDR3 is TGCGCCAGCAGCTTGGAGGGGATGAACACTGAAGCTTTCTTT. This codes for CASSLEGMNTEAFF.

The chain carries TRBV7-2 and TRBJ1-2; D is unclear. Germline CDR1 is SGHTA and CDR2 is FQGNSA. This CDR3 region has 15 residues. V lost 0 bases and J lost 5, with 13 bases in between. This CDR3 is CASSLAAGLGYGYTF. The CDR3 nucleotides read TGTGCCAGCAGCTTAGCAGCGGGTCTTGGTTATGGCTACACCTTC.

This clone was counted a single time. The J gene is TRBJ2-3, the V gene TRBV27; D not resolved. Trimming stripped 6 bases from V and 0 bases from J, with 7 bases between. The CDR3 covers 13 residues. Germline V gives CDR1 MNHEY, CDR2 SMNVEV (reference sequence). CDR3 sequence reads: CASSPPSTDTQYF. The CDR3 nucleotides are TGTGCCAGCAGCCCCCCTAGCACAGATACGCAGTATTTT.

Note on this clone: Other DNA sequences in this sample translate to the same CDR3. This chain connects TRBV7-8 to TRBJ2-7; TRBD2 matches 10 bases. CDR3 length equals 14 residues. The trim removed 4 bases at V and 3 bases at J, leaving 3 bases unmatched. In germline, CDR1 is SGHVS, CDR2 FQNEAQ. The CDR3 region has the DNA TGTGCCAGCAGCTCAGGACTAGCGGTCTACGAGCAGTACTTC. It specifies CASSSGLAVYEQYF. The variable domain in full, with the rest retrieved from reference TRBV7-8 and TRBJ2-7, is GAGVSQSPRYKVAKRGQDVALRCDPISGHVSLFWYQQALGQGPEFLTYFQNEAQLDKSGLPSDRFFAERPEGSVSTLKIQRTQQEDSAVYLCASSSGLAVYEQYFGPGTRLTVT.

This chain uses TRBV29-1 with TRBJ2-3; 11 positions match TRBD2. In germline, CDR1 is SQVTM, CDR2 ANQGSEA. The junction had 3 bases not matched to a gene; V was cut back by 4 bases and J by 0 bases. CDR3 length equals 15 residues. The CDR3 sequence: CSVAGLAGSTDTQYF. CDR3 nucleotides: TGCAGCGTTGCTGGACTAGCGGGCAGCACAGATACGCAGTATTTT.